Listed below are T cell receptor beta chains from one sample, sequenced in a study of T cells in localized non-small cell lung cancer. The table came from immunoSEQ multiplex PCR; TCRdb's copy has only in-frame clones and leaves some out. The table records some 71,000 clones, 84% of them present only once. The specimen comprised peripheral blood, sampled before any cancer treatment. The receptors here all came from a female donor aged 60 or older with stage I lung adenocarcinoma. The CDR3 runs from the conserved cysteine through the conserved F or W. Fields, in order: V gene, clone size, CDR3 length, D gene, J gene, CDR3 protein, CDR3 DNA. A D gene is named only where the DNA matches it firmly. Where a row states a size, it is once, few, many or the class of an expanded clone; other rows omit it.

v_call: TRBV5-4; clone_size: .; cdr3_length: 14; d_call: .; j_call: TRBJ2-1; cdr3_aa: CASSPETGDNEQFF; cdr3_nt: TGTGCCAGCAGCCCGGAAACGGGTGACAATGAGCAGTTCTTC
v_call: TRBV7-8; clone_size: .; cdr3_length: 12; d_call: .; j_call: TRBJ1-4; cdr3_aa: CASSDNSEKLFF; cdr3_nt: TGTGCCAGCAGCGACAATTCTGAAAAACTGTTTTTT
v_call: TRBV18; clone_size: .; cdr3_length: 14; d_call: .; j_call: TRBJ1-1; cdr3_aa: CASSLGAGNTEAFF; cdr3_nt: TGTGCCAGCTCACTTGGTGCTGGGAACACTGAAGCTTTCTTT
v_call: TRBV7-2; clone_size: .; cdr3_length: 17; d_call: TRBD1; j_call: TRBJ2-2; cdr3_aa: CASSLVGGQGKSGELFF; cdr3_nt: TGTGCCAGCAGCTTGGTCGGGGGACAGGGAAAATCCGGGGAGCTGTTTTTT
v_call: TRBV6-1; clone_size: once; cdr3_length: 13; d_call: .; j_call: TRBJ2-7; cdr3_aa: CASSGSSSYEQYF; cdr3_nt: TGTGCCAGCAGTGGCTCCAGCTCCTACGAGCAGTACTTC
v_call: TRBV19; clone_size: .; cdr3_length: 17; d_call: .; j_call: TRBJ1-2; cdr3_aa: CASTKGAGALLIYGYTF; cdr3_nt: TGTGCCAGTACCAAGGGAGCAGGCGCGCTGCTTATATATGGCTACACCTTC
v_call: TRBV6-5; clone_size: .; cdr3_length: 14; d_call: TRBD2; j_call: TRBJ2-1; cdr3_aa: CASRNSGGRDEQFF; cdr3_nt: TGTGCCAGCAGAAATAGCGGGGGGAGGGATGAGCAGTTCTTC
v_call: TRBV7-3; clone_size: .; cdr3_length: 14; d_call: .; j_call: TRBJ1-2; cdr3_aa: CASSLNGQTYGYTF; cdr3_nt: TGTGCCAGCAGCTTAAATGGACAGACCTATGGCTACACCTTC
v_call: TRBV5-6; clone_size: .; cdr3_length: 14; d_call: .; j_call: TRBJ2-5; cdr3_aa: CASSFSGTGETQYF; cdr3_nt: TGTGCCAGCAGCTTCTCCGGGACTGGGGAGACCCAGTACTTC
v_call: TRBV14; clone_size: .; cdr3_length: 12; d_call: .; j_call: TRBJ1-1; cdr3_aa: CASSQGTRSAFF; cdr3_nt: TGTGCCAGCAGCCAAGGCACTAGATCGGCTTTCTTT
v_call: TRBV6-4; clone_size: .; cdr3_length: 13; d_call: .; j_call: TRBJ1-1; cdr3_aa: CASALTGNTEAFF; cdr3_nt: TGTGCCAGCGCTCTGACAGGTAACACTGAAGCTTTCTTT
v_call: TRBV9; clone_size: .; cdr3_length: 14; d_call: .; j_call: TRBJ1-2; cdr3_aa: CASSGRGPNYGYTF; cdr3_nt: TGTGCCAGCAGCGGCAGGGGCCCTAACTATGGCTACACCTTC
v_call: TRBV11-3; clone_size: .; cdr3_length: 15; d_call: .; j_call: TRBJ2-3; cdr3_aa: CASSSGWIDTDTQYF; cdr3_nt: TGTGCCAGCAGCTCCGGGTGGATCGACACAGATACGCAGTATTTT
v_call: TRBV6-1; clone_size: .; cdr3_length: 15; d_call: TRBD2; j_call: TRBJ2-7; cdr3_aa: CASSPNRGSFNEQYF; cdr3_nt: TGTGCCAGCAGTCCAAACCGCGGGAGTTTCAACGAGCAGTACTTC
v_call: TRBV11-2; clone_size: medium-sized; cdr3_length: 13; d_call: .; j_call: TRBJ1-1; cdr3_aa: CASSARTATEAFF; cdr3_nt: TGTGCCAGCAGCGCGAGGACGGCCACTGAAGCTTTCTTT
v_call: TRBV7-9; clone_size: few; cdr3_length: 13; d_call: .; j_call: TRBJ2-4; cdr3_aa: CASSFGGVDIQYF; cdr3_nt: TGTGCCAGCAGCTTTGGCGGGGTGGACATTCAGTACTTC
v_call: TRBV7-9; clone_size: .; cdr3_length: 14; d_call: .; j_call: TRBJ1-2; cdr3_aa: CASSLGISDYGYTF; cdr3_nt: TGTGCCAGCAGCTTAGGGATTTCGGACTATGGCTACACCTTC
v_call: TRBV7-3; clone_size: .; cdr3_length: 17; d_call: .; j_call: TRBJ2-3; cdr3_aa: CASSLTRVISPTDTQYF; cdr3_nt: TGTGCCAGCAGCTTAACGCGGGTGATCAGCCCCACAGATACGCAGTATTTT
v_call: TRBV5-1; clone_size: few; cdr3_length: 17; d_call: TRBD2; j_call: TRBJ2-1; cdr3_aa: CASSLGGLAGGQNEQFF; cdr3_nt: TGCGCCAGCAGCTTGGGGGGACTAGCGGGAGGGCAGAATGAGCAGTTCTTC
v_call: TRBV5-6; clone_size: .; cdr3_length: 17; d_call: TRBD2; j_call: TRBJ2-2; cdr3_aa: CASSSGLAGRNTGELFF; cdr3_nt: TGTGCCAGCAGCTCCGGACTAGCGGGCCGGAACACCGGGGAGCTGTTTTTT
v_call: TRBV5-1; clone_size: few; cdr3_length: 13; d_call: .; j_call: TRBJ1-2; cdr3_aa: CASSLRENYGYTF; cdr3_nt: TGCGCCAGCAGCTTGAGGGAAAACTATGGCTACACCTTC
v_call: TRBV29-1; clone_size: .; cdr3_length: 12; d_call: .; j_call: TRBJ2-3; cdr3_aa: CSVRSSTDTQYF; cdr3_nt: TGCAGCGTTAGGTCTAGCACAGATACGCAGTATTTT
v_call: TRBV10-3; clone_size: .; cdr3_length: 13; d_call: .; j_call: TRBJ1-2; cdr3_aa: CAISEDSNYGYTF; cdr3_nt: TGTGCCATCAGTGAGGACAGCAACTATGGCTACACCTTC
v_call: TRBV7-3; clone_size: .; cdr3_length: 13; d_call: .; j_call: TRBJ2-1; cdr3_aa: CASSPHTYNEQFF; cdr3_nt: TGTGCCAGCAGCCCGCATACCTACAATGAGCAGTTCTTC
v_call: TRBV6-6; clone_size: .; cdr3_length: 12; d_call: .; j_call: TRBJ1-3; cdr3_aa: CGSGSSGNTIYF; cdr3_nt: TGTGGCTCGGGGAGCTCTGGAAACACCATATATTTT
v_call: TRBV11-2; clone_size: .; cdr3_length: 11; d_call: .; j_call: TRBJ2-7; cdr3_aa: CASSLSSEQYF; cdr3_nt: TGTGCCAGCAGCTTATCCTCCGAGCAGTACTTC
v_call: TRBV2; clone_size: .; cdr3_length: 15; d_call: TRBD2; j_call: TRBJ2-7; cdr3_aa: CASSLGLAGTSEQYF; cdr3_nt: TGTGCCAGCAGCCTCGGACTAGCGGGGACTTCCGAGCAGTACTTC
v_call: TRBV28; clone_size: .; cdr3_length: 12; d_call: .; j_call: TRBJ1-2; cdr3_aa: CASSRQTYGYTF; cdr3_nt: TGTGCCAGCAGTCGACAGACCTATGGCTACACCTTC
v_call: TRBV30; clone_size: .; cdr3_length: 14; d_call: .; j_call: TRBJ1-1; cdr3_aa: CAWSPTLGGGEAFF; cdr3_nt: TGTGCCTGGAGTCCGACCCTGGGCGGCGGTGAAGCTTTCTTT
v_call: TRBV19; clone_size: .; cdr3_length: 14; d_call: .; j_call: TRBJ1-4; cdr3_aa: CASRQAATNEKLFF; cdr3_nt: TGTGCCAGTAGACAGGCCGCAACTAATGAAAAACTGTTTTTT
v_call: TRBV19; clone_size: .; cdr3_length: 17; d_call: TRBD1; j_call: TRBJ2-3; cdr3_aa: CASSTRTGGIGTDTQYF; cdr3_nt: TGTGCCAGTAGTACCCGCACAGGGGGCATTGGCACAGATACGCAGTATTTT
v_call: TRBV6-1; clone_size: .; cdr3_length: 14; d_call: .; j_call: TRBJ1-5; cdr3_aa: CASSRGALNQPQHF; cdr3_nt: TGTGCCAGCAGCCGGGGGGCGTTGAATCAGCCCCAGCATTTT
v_call: TRBV7-2; clone_size: few; cdr3_length: 14; d_call: .; j_call: TRBJ1-1; cdr3_aa: CASSEQGGYTEAFF; cdr3_nt: TGTGCCAGCAGCGAACAGGGCGGGTACACTGAAGCTTTCTTT
v_call: TRBV5-1; clone_size: .; cdr3_length: 14; d_call: .; j_call: TRBJ1-1; cdr3_aa: CASSFPERNTEAFF; cdr3_nt: TGCGCCAGCAGCTTTCCGGAGAGGAACACTGAAGCTTTCTTT
v_call: TRBV5-4; clone_size: .; cdr3_length: 13; d_call: .; j_call: TRBJ2-5; cdr3_aa: CASSLARQETQYF; cdr3_nt: TGTGCCAGCAGCTTGGCCAGGCAAGAGACCCAGTACTTC
v_call: TRBV5-1; clone_size: few; cdr3_length: 13; d_call: .; j_call: TRBJ2-2; cdr3_aa: CASSEGYAGELFF; cdr3_nt: TGCGCCAGCAGCGAGGGGTACGCCGGGGAGCTGTTTTTT
v_call: TRBV5-1; clone_size: .; cdr3_length: 14; d_call: .; j_call: TRBJ2-1; cdr3_aa: CASTRLGSNNEQFF; cdr3_nt: TGCGCCAGCACGAGGTTGGGTTCCAACAATGAGCAGTTCTTC
v_call: TRBV12-5; clone_size: .; cdr3_length: 18; d_call: TRBD2; j_call: TRBJ2-3; cdr3_aa: CASGLEPGSGRGSDTQYF; cdr3_nt: TGTGCTAGTGGTTTGGAGCCGGGTAGCGGGAGGGGCTCAGATACGCAGTATTTT
v_call: TRBV9; clone_size: .; cdr3_length: 14; d_call: TRBD1; j_call: TRBJ2-7; cdr3_aa: CASKRRDRDIEQYF; cdr3_nt: TGTGCCTCCAAACGCCGGGACAGGGACATCGAGCAGTACTTC
v_call: TRBV19; clone_size: .; cdr3_length: 16; d_call: TRBD1; j_call: TRBJ2-2; cdr3_aa: CASTQPGTGSGGELFF; cdr3_nt: TGTGCCAGTACCCAACCCGGGACAGGGAGCGGCGGGGAGCTGTTTTTT
v_call: TRBV6-6; clone_size: .; cdr3_length: 12; d_call: TRBD2; j_call: TRBJ2-7; cdr3_aa: CASSSPGGEQYF; cdr3_nt: TGTGCCAGCTCCTCCCCGGGGGGCGAGCAGTACTTC
v_call: TRBV6-1; clone_size: few; cdr3_length: 15; d_call: .; j_call: TRBJ1-3; cdr3_aa: CASSTGNLPGNTIYF; cdr3_nt: TGTGCCAGCAGTACGGGGAATCTCCCTGGAAACACCATATATTTT
v_call: TRBV18; clone_size: .; cdr3_length: 11; d_call: .; j_call: TRBJ1-3; cdr3_aa: CASSEMNTIYF; cdr3_nt: TGTGCCAGCTCAGAAATGAACACCATATATTTT
v_call: TRBV27; clone_size: .; cdr3_length: 14; d_call: TRBD2; j_call: TRBJ2-5; cdr3_aa: CASNTSGRKETQYF; cdr3_nt: TGTGCCAGCAACACTAGCGGGAGGAAAGAGACCCAGTACTTC
v_call: TRBV6-6; clone_size: .; cdr3_length: 14; d_call: .; j_call: TRBJ1-2; cdr3_aa: CAINVGATYYGYTF; cdr3_nt: TGTGCCATCAACGTGGGGGCCACTTACTATGGCTACACCTTC
v_call: TRBV5-4; clone_size: .; cdr3_length: 15; d_call: .; j_call: TRBJ1-2; cdr3_aa: CASSRLGGVENGYTF; cdr3_nt: TGTGCCAGCAGTCGCTTGGGGGGCGTGGAGAATGGCTACACCTTC
v_call: TRBV10-1; clone_size: .; cdr3_length: 11; d_call: .; j_call: TRBJ2-5; cdr3_aa: CASSGGETQYF; cdr3_nt: TGCGCCAGCAGTGGCGGAGAGACCCAGTACTTC
v_call: TRBV29-1; clone_size: .; cdr3_length: 16; d_call: TRBD1; j_call: TRBJ1-3; cdr3_aa: CSVYSPGTGDGNTIYF; cdr3_nt: TGCAGCGTCTATTCTCCCGGGACAGGGGACGGAAACACCATATATTTT
v_call: TRBV11-2; clone_size: .; cdr3_length: 13; d_call: .; j_call: TRBJ1-2; cdr3_aa: CASSSLTNYGYTF; cdr3_nt: TGTGCCAGCAGCTCACTGACTAACTATGGCTACACCTTC
v_call: TRBV2; clone_size: .; cdr3_length: 16; d_call: TRBD1; j_call: TRBJ1-6; cdr3_aa: CASSVSKGARNSPLHF; cdr3_nt: TGTGCCAGCAGTGTAAGCAAGGGGGCGCGAAATTCACCCCTCCACTTT
v_call: TRBV12-5; clone_size: once; cdr3_length: 13; d_call: .; j_call: TRBJ2-3; cdr3_aa: CASGLDIPDTQYF; cdr3_nt: TGTGCTAGTGGTCTGGACATCCCAGATACGCAGTATTTT
v_call: TRBV18; clone_size: few; cdr3_length: 14; d_call: TRBD1; j_call: TRBJ1-1; cdr3_aa: CASDPGGSNRGAFF; cdr3_nt: TGTGCCAGTGATCCAGGGGGCAGTAATCGGGGAGCTTTCTTT
v_call: TRBV2; clone_size: .; cdr3_length: 13; d_call: TRBD1; j_call: TRBJ2-5; cdr3_aa: CASSDRGHETQYF; cdr3_nt: TGTGCCAGCAGTGACAGGGGGCACGAGACCCAGTACTTC
v_call: TRBV5-1; clone_size: .; cdr3_length: 16; d_call: TRBD1; j_call: TRBJ2-2; cdr3_aa: CASSLRDRAVTGELFF; cdr3_nt: TGCGCCAGCAGCTTGCGGGACAGGGCCGTCACCGGGGAGCTGTTTTTT
v_call: TRBV6-5; clone_size: .; cdr3_length: 14; d_call: .; j_call: TRBJ2-3; cdr3_aa: CASSQQGFTDTQYF; cdr3_nt: TGTGCCAGCAGCCAACAAGGATTCACAGATACGCAGTATTTT
v_call: TRBV6-5; clone_size: .; cdr3_length: 11; d_call: .; j_call: TRBJ1-1; cdr3_aa: CASSPGAGAFF; cdr3_nt: TGTGCCAGCAGTCCGGGGGCTGGGGCTTTCTTT